There are many counts of the clone carrying this T cell receptor beta chain. Patients had received no treatment of any kind before thyroid surgery. The sample is drawn from a study of metastatic and nonmetastatic thyroid tumors. Through MiXCR, TCRdb re-clonotyped the PCR reads. The sample lists tens of thousands of clones, around 25% occurring once. The V segment lost 8 bases and the J segment 8 bases; nucleotides outside the gene matches: 9. This CDR3 spans 11 amino acids. Per germline, CDR1 DFQATT and CDR2 SNEGSKA (reference sequence). The sample comprised blood. The V and J genes are TRBV20-1 and TRBJ2-7; 7 bases align to TRBD2. The TCR sequence derives from a female donor with papillary thyroid cancer or a benign thyroid nodule (not recorded which). Some clones in this sample may be carry-over from other donors' samples. CDR3 sequence (DNA): TGCAGTCAGCGGGTAAGCGGGAAGCAGTACTTC. Amino acids: CSQRVSGKQYF.